The 16 T cell receptor beta chains below were found in one sample sequenced in a study of cytomegalovirus exposure and HLA in healthy donors. The PCR contained 60 Vbeta and 13 Jbeta primers. The method was immunoSEQ multiplex PCR; TCRdb's version includes in-frame clones alone and lacks a portion of them. The sample lists 250,000 to 350,000 clones, roughly 85% seen once, with 3% to 4% in the top ten. The source material was PBMCs. These receptors originate from a man aged 40-50 years in good health and CMV-seropositive.

The V and J genes are TRBV4-3 and TRBJ1-1; D is perhaps TRBD1 (5 bases). Trimming cost V 0 bases and J 1 base, with 18 bases left between them. The CDR3 consists of 18 residues. Germline V gene sequence: CDR1 LGHNA, CDR2 YSLEER. The CDR3 spells CASSQDSGGTVGNTEAFF. CDR3 nucleotides: TGCGCCAGCAGCCAAGATTCGGGAGGGACCGTGGGGAACACTGAAGCTTTCTTT.

The genes are TRBV15 and TRBJ1-1; D is perhaps TRBD1 (5 bases). CDR1 and CDR2 (germline): LNHNV, YYDKDF (reference sequence). The V and J ends lost 0 bases and 1 base respectively, with 6 bases between them. This CDR3 contains 14 residues. CDR3 residues: CATSRDDRNTEAFF. Written as DNA, the CDR3 is TGTGCCACCAGCAGAGACGACAGGAACACTGAAGCTTTCTTT.

The V and J genes are TRBV28 and TRBJ1-2, with 7 nucleotides matching TRBD1. The CDR3 sequence is 14 residues long. V trimming: 2 bases; J trimming: 8 bases; junction bases outside the gene matches: 8. Per the germline V gene, CDR1 is MDHEN and CDR2 is SYDVKM. CDR3 amino acids: CASSLLDRVSGYTF. CDR3 bases: TGTGCCAGCAGTTTACTAGACAGGGTTTCCGGCTACACCTTC.

V is TRBV18 and J is TRBJ2-2; D call uncertain. Germline V gene sequence: CDR1 KGHSH, CDR2 LQKENI. This CDR3 contains 17 residues. V was shortened by 1 base and J by 6 bases, with 18 bases between the two germline ends. CDR3 region: CASSPQGFGPRSGELFF. CDR3 in DNA: TGTGCCAGCTCACCACAAGGATTTGGGCCCCGATCCGGGGAGCTGTTTTTT.

The J gene is TRBJ2-1, the V gene TRBV4-1, with 15 bases identical to TRBD2. Germline CDR1 is MGHRA and CDR2 is YSYEKL. This CDR3 region has 17 residues. V lost 2 bases and J lost 9; bases outside the gene matches: 8. This CDR3 reads CASSQYSAGLAGGEQFF. DNA for the CDR3: TGCGCCAGCAGCCAATACTCAGCGGGACTAGCGGGAGGTGAGCAGTTCTTC.

The chain joins TRBV29-1 to TRBJ2-1; a possible D gene is TRBD1 (7 bases). Germline V gene sequence: CDR1 SQVTM, CDR2 ANQGSEA. The CDR3 has 13 residues. Trimming took off 7 bases at V and 3 bases at J, with 13 bases between the two ends. CDR3 residues: CSGRDRNYNEQFF. CDR3 coding DNA: TGCAGCGGGCGGGACAGAAACTACAATGAGCAGTTCTTC.

This chain links TRBV9 with TRBJ2-7; TRBD1 matches at 8 bases. The CDR3 runs 14 residues. Germline values: CDR1 SGDLS, CDR2 YYNGEE. The trim removed 2 bases at V and 2 bases at J, leaving 3 bases unmatched. CDR3 nucleotides: TGTGCCAGCAGCGTTGACAGGGGTCCCTACGAGCAGTACTTC. It translates to CASSVDRGPYEQYF. The full variable domain, with the rest looked up from reference TRBV9 and TRBJ2-7, is DSGVTQTPKHLITATGQRVTLRCSPRSGDLSVYWYQQSLDQGLQFLIQYYNGEERAKGNILERFSAQQFPDLHSELNLSSLELGDSALYFCASSVDRGPYEQYFGPGTRLTVT.

The chain combines TRBV7-9 with TRBJ1-2; possible D gene TRBD1, 6 bases. The V gene lost 3 bases and the J gene lost 4 bases, with 12 bases spanning the gap. The germline V gene encodes CDR1 SEHNR and CDR2 FQNEAQ (reference sequence). CDR3 length equals 14 residues. CDR3 in amino acids: CASSFNEQGYGYTF. CDR3 DNA: TGTGCCAGCAGCTTCAATGAACAGGGCTATGGCTACACCTTC.

V gene TRBV27 combines with J gene TRBJ2-7, with 9 bases identical to TRBD2. This CDR3 contains 15 residues. Germline CDR1 is MNHEY and CDR2 is SMNVEV (reference sequence). J lost 5 bases, V lost 5 bases, and 10 bases had no gene match. The CDR3 nucleotides are TGTGCCAGCAGTCTCAGGGGGACTAGCACCAACGAGCAGTACTTC. Residues: CASSLRGTSTNEQYF.

This clone was found a few times. The V call is TRBV29-1, the J call TRBJ2-7; 7 bases agree with TRBD1. Germline assignment: CDR1 SQVTM and CDR2 ANQGSEA. This CDR3 is 13 amino acids long. V lost 6 bases to trimming and J lost 1 base; unmatched junction nucleotides: 6. In DNA form, the CDR3 reads TGCAGCGTGGAGACAGGGCATTCCTACGAGCAGTACTTC. Its translation: CSVETGHSYEQYF.

The chain links TRBV6-5 to TRBJ2-1, with 8 bases that match TRBD1. J lost 6 bases, V lost 5 bases, and 3 bases had no gene match. This CDR3 has 13 amino acids. Germline V gene sequence: CDR1 MNHEY, CDR2 SVGAGI. The CDR3 reads CASSAGGFNEQFF. For the CDR3, the DNA is TGTGCCAGCAGTGCAGGGGGCTTCAATGAGCAGTTCTTC.

This rearrangement joins TRBV19 to TRBJ2-1, with 13 bases matching TRBD2. V gave up 1 base and J gave up 0 bases; unmatched junction bases: 6. Germline assignment: CDR1 LNHDA and CDR2 SQIVND (reference sequence). The CDR3 is made up of 19 amino acids. The CDR3 sequence: CASSIAGTSGMSSYNEQFF. The CDR3 coding sequence is TGTGCCAGTAGTATAGCGGGGACTAGCGGGATGAGCTCCTACAATGAGCAGTTCTTC.

The J gene is TRBJ1-1, the V gene TRBV6-5; D unresolved. Trimming removed 1 base at V and 2 bases at J, with 8 bases between. This CDR3 has 14 residues. Per the germline V gene, CDR1 is MNHEY and CDR2 is SVGAGI. DNA of the CDR3: TGTGCCAGCAGTTACTGGGCCGGAAACACTGAAGCTTTCTTT. Its translation: CASSYWAGNTEAFF.

The chain carries TRBV27 and TRBJ1-2; 10 bases are a match to TRBD1. Trimming took 7 bases from V and 6 from J; bases not matched to a gene: 14. This CDR3 has 16 residues. Germline V gene data show CDR1 as MNHEY and CDR2 as SMNVEV (reference sequence). CDR3 sequence reads: CASTSNRRDRGDGYTF. The CDR3 coding sequence is TGTGCCAGCACCTCAAACCGGCGGGACAGGGGAGATGGCTACACCTTC.

A few counts support this clone. This chain connects TRBV5-4 to TRBJ1-3, with TRBD1 matching over 8 bases. Germline assignment: CDR1 SGHNT and CDR2 YYREEE (reference sequence). The CDR3 consists of 15 residues. Trimming took 0 bases from V and 3 from J; bases not matched to a gene: 2. The DNA for the CDR3 is TGTGCCAGCAGCTTGGGACAGGGGCGTGGAAACACCATATATTTT. Protein: CASSLGQGRGNTIYF.

V and J are TRBV18 and TRBJ2-3; D is uncertain. With 0 bases removed from V and 0 bases from J, the gap between germline ends came to 7 bases. Germline-derived CDR1 and CDR2 are KGHSH and LQKENI. This CDR3 comprises 15 residues. In nucleotides, the CDR3 is TGTGCCAGCTCACCACCCGCGGTTAGCACAGATACGCAGTATTTT. Protein product: CASSPPAVSTDTQYF. Filled out from reference TRBV18 and TRBJ2-3, the complete variable domain reads NAGVMQNPRHLVRRRGQEARLRCSPMKGHSHVYWYRQLPEEGLKFMVYLQKENIIDESGMPKERFSAEFPKEGPSILRIQQVVRGDSAAYFCASSPPAVSTDTQYFGPGTRLTVL.